Given below is one T cell receptor (beta chain) in context. This entry belongs to a study of T cells in Graves' hyperthyroidism and ophthalmopathy. Authors of the study amplified TCR beta CDR3 regions from RNA transcripts. Initially, a first-round RT-PCR of the TCR CDR3 employed the HTBI primer set. TCRdb re-analysed the multiplex PCR reads in MiXCR, keeping a single row per CDR3 protein. The table lists approximately 400,000 distinct CDR3 sequences, 20% to 25% of them singletons. This CDR3 spans 17 amino acids. Trimming took 3 bases from V and 4 from J, leaving 19 bases between them. The chain uses TRBV12-3 or TRBV12-4 and TRBJ1-5; TRBD1 is a possible D gene (6 bases). The receptor was derived from a man aged 50 to 59 with Graves' hyperthyroidism. The sequencing sample was made of blood. The CDR3 spells CASSLIRWGQTNQPQHF. The CDR3 coding sequence is TGTGCCAGCAGTTTGATCCGGTGGGGGCAGACGAATCAGCCCCAGCATTTT.